Below are 6 T cell receptor beta chains sequenced from a single sample in a study of blood T cell repertoires in COVID-19. Measured with immunoSEQ multiplex PCR; TCRdb has only the in-frame clones, and not every one. Of more than 200,000 clones in the sample, about nine tenths were seen once. Sequences were obtained from peripheral blood. The source is an older man with acute or convalescent COVID-19.

This clone occurred once. The gene calls are TRBV19 and TRBJ2-5, with TRBD1 identical over 8 bases. Germline V gene sequence: CDR1 LNHDA, CDR2 SQIVND (reference sequence). The V and J ends lost 5 bases and 2 bases, in that order; junction bases with no gene match: 4. The CDR3 covers 14 residues. The CDR3 DNA sequence: TGTGCCAGTAGTGCCCGACAGGGGCAAGAGACCCAGTACTTC. It encodes CASSARQGQETQYF.

The J gene is TRBJ1-2, the V gene TRBV11-2; D gene ambiguous. V was pared by 4 bases and J by 4 bases, with 16 bases between. The CDR3 spans 15 residues. Germline CDR1 SGHAT, CDR2 FQNNGV. In DNA, the CDR3 is TGTGCCAGCAGCTCAGCGAGAGGAGGGCTCTATGGCTACACCTTC. Its protein is CASSSARGGLYGYTF.

In DNA, the CDR3 is TGTGCCAGCAGCGCCCTAGAAACAGATACGCAGTATTTT. It is translated as CASSALETDTQYF. The rearrangement uses TRBV9 and TRBJ2-3; D is ambiguous. CDR1 SGDLS and CDR2 YYNGEE come from the germline V gene. The CDR3 extends over 13 amino acids. The V end was cut by 3 bases, the J end by 3 bases, with 8 bases between. Full variable domain (rest looked up from reference TRBV9 and TRBJ2-3): DSGVTQTPKHLITATGQRVTLRCSPRSGDLSVYWYQQSLDQGLQFLIQYYNGEERAKGNILERFSAQQFPDLHSELNLSSLELGDSALYFCASSALETDTQYFGPGTRLTVL.

The chain employs TRBV5-1 and TRBJ1-4, with D possibly TRBD1 on 6 matching bases. V shed 0 bases and J shed 0 bases, with 15 bases lying between them. The CDR3 is 18 residues long. Germline CDR1 SGHRS, CDR2 YFSETQ. This CDR3 reads CASSLARGGGPTNEKLFF. The CDR3 DNA follows: TGCGCCAGCAGCTTGGCCAGGGGAGGGGGTCCAACTAATGAAAAACTGTTTTTT.

This chain links TRBV9 with TRBJ2-3; 7 bases are shared with TRBD2. The germline gives CDR1 SGDLS, CDR2 YYNGEE. V gave up 0 bases and J gave up 2 bases; unmatched junction bases: 6. CDR3 size: 16 residues. CDR3: CASSVAAGLPTDTQYF. In DNA, the CDR3 is TGTGCCAGCAGCGTAGCCGCGGGACTACCCACAGATACGCAGTATTTT.

This chain connects TRBV6-5 to TRBJ1-2; D is perhaps TRBD1 (6 bases). Trimming removed 4 bases from V and 0 bases from J, with 15 bases in between. The V gene's germline CDR1 is MNHEY and CDR2 SVGAGI. There are 16 residues in the CDR3. The CDR3: CASSLTGTIPNYGYTF. The CDR3 DNA reads TGTGCCAGCAGTTTAACGGGGACAATACCTAACTATGGCTACACCTTC.